The 27 T cell receptor beta chains below all came from one sample that was sequenced in a study of CD8 T cells in ankylosing spondylitis. TCRdb redid the calling of the 5' RACE reads with MiXCR, one entry per CDR3 protein. This table holds approximately 42,000 distinct CDR3 sequences, 3% to 4% found once. Sequencing used blood, either unsorted or a sorted T cell fraction (not recorded which). The receptors were gathered from a female donor with ankylosing spondylitis or in good health (not recorded which).

In its sample, this clonotype was seen many times. This sequence joins TRBV9 and TRBJ2-3, with 8 nucleotides matching TRBD2. CDR1 is SGDLS and CDR2 is YYNGEE in the germline V gene. Trimming took 3 bases from V and 4 from J; bases not matched to a gene: 4. This CDR3 comprises 14 residues. The CDR3 coding sequence is TGTGCCAGCAGCGAGAGCGGGGGTGCAGATACGCAGTATTTT. Translated, it gives CASSESGGADTQYF.

This clonotype was observed at least ten times. This sequence joins TRBV9 and TRBJ1-4; D not certain. This CDR3 has 14 residues. Trimming removed 1 base from V and 1 base from J, with 5 bases in between. The germline CDR1 and CDR2 sequences are SGDLS and YYNGEE. CDR3 nucleotide sequence: TGTGCCAGCAGCGTAACGGGAACTAATGAAAAACTGTTTTTT. Protein sequence: CASSVTGTNEKLFF.

This clonotype was counted ten times or more. V usage is TRBV9 and J usage is TRBJ2-3; the D is unclear. The V gene's germline CDR1 is SGDLS and CDR2 YYNGEE. The CDR3 spans 14 residues. Trimming left V 0 bases short and J 1 base short, with 6 bases between. The CDR3 reads CASSVGAGTDTQYF. CDR3 DNA: TGTGCCAGCAGCGTAGGCGCCGGCACAGATACGCAGTATTTT. Based on the CDR3 plus reference TRBV9 and TRBJ2-3, the full variable domain is DSGVTQTPKHLITATGQRVTLRCSPRSGDLSVYWYQQSLDQGLQFLIQYYNGEERAKGNILERFSAQQFPDLHSELNLSSLELGDSALYFCASSVGAGTDTQYFGPGTRLTVL.

There are many counts of this clonotype. This rearrangement joins TRBV9 to TRBJ2-6, with 7 bases fitting TRBD1. The CDR3 has 16 amino acids. Germline V gene data show CDR1 as SGDLS and CDR2 as YYNGEE. The trim removed 1 base at V and 4 bases at J, leaving 5 bases unmatched. CDR3 in amino acids: CASSVQTGAGANVLTF. DNA of the CDR3: TGTGCCAGCAGCGTACAAACAGGGGCCGGGGCCAACGTCCTGACTTTC.

This clonotype has ten or more counts. This chain connects TRBV9 to TRBJ2-6, with TRBD1 matching over 7 bases. V trimming: 4 bases; J trimming: 4 bases; junction bases outside the gene matches: 14. Germline CDR1 and CDR2: SGDLS and YYNGEE. The CDR3 consists of 18 residues. The CDR3 coding sequence is TGTGCCAGCAGCCTAAAGGGGGCCAAGGGAAGGGGGGCCAACGTCCTGACTTTC. As protein: CASSLKGAKGRGANVLTF.

In its sample, this clonotype was seen many times. This chain uses TRBV9 with TRBJ2-3; D call uncertain. V lost 3 bases to trimming and J lost 1 base, with 9 bases between them. Per the germline V gene, CDR1 is SGDLS and CDR2 is YYNGEE. The CDR3 contains 14 residues. The CDR3 region is CASSGPQGTDTQYF. For the CDR3, the DNA is TGTGCCAGCAGCGGACCCCAAGGCACAGATACGCAGTATTTT.

The chain has TRBV9 and TRBJ2-6; possibly TRBD1 for D (6 bases). The germline V gene encodes CDR1 SGDLS and CDR2 YYNGEE. The CDR3 is made up of 16 amino acids. V gave up 4 bases and J gave up 2 bases, with 13 bases separating them. CDR3 region: CASSLSRGTGANVLTF. CDR3 coding DNA: TGTGCCAGCAGCTTAAGCAGGGGAACTGGGGCCAACGTCCTGACTTTC.

A word on this clonotype: One base away lies a much larger clone, so this may be a sequencing read error. The chain carries TRBV9 and TRBJ2-7; no definite D call. Trimming removed 0 bases from V and 2 bases from J, with 6 bases in between. The CDR3 is 13 amino acids. The V gene's germline CDR1 is SGDLS and CDR2 YYNGEE. The CDR3 region has the DNA TGTGCCAGCAGCGTAGATCCAACCTACGAGCAGTACTTC. Its protein is CASSVDPTYEQYF. The full variable domain, its missing parts supplied by reference TRBV9 and TRBJ2-7, is DSGVTQTPKHLITATGQRVTLRCSPRSGDLSVYWYQQSLDQGLQFLIQYYNGEERAKGNILERFSAQQFPDLHSELNLSSLELGDSALYFCASSVDPTYEQYFGPGTRLTVT.

This clonotype showed up many times. The rearrangement joins TRBV9 to TRBJ1-1; D gene uncertain. Deletions cut 3 bases from V and 1 base from J, with 13 bases between. The CDR3 loop spans 15 amino acids. Germline V gene sequence: CDR1 SGDLS, CDR2 YYNGEE. The CDR3 coding sequence is TGTGCCAGCAGCGGCAAGGAGAAGCCGAACACTGAAGCTTTCTTT. Its translation: CASSGKEKPNTEAFF.

This clonotype was seen at least ten times. V is TRBV9 and J is TRBJ2-1; no clear D. This CDR3 spans 16 amino acids. Between the trimmed V and J ends, which lost 1 base and 0 bases, there was a span of 11 bases. Germline CDR1 SGDLS, CDR2 YYNGEE. The CDR3 reads CASSVNGWSSYNEQFF. The CDR3 bases are TGTGCCAGCAGCGTAAATGGCTGGAGCTCCTACAATGAGCAGTTCTTC.

This clonotype was seen at least ten times. The gene calls are TRBV9 and TRBJ2-1; 7 bases match TRBD1. With 4 bases clipped from V and 9 bases from J, the junction kept 10 bases outside the gene matches. CDR1 SGDLS and CDR2 YYNGEE come from the germline V gene. This CDR3 comprises 14 residues. The CDR3, as DNA: TGTGCCAGCAGCATAATAGACAGGGACGGTGAGCAGTTCTTC. Protein: CASSIIDRDGEQFF.

This clonotype was counted many times. The chain carries TRBV9 and TRBJ1-5, with D possibly being TRBD1 (5 bases). V dropped 4 bases and J dropped 1 base, with 12 bases sitting between them. This CDR3 spans 15 amino acids. In germline, CDR1 is SGDLS, CDR2 YYNGEE. CDR3 nucleotide sequence: TGTGCCAGCAGCCCTAGCTGGGGGAGCAATCAGCCCCAGCATTTT. Amino acid sequence: CASSPSWGSNQPQHF. The whole variable domain, filled in from reference TRBV9 and TRBJ1-5, reads DSGVTQTPKHLITATGQRVTLRCSPRSGDLSVYWYQQSLDQGLQFLIQYYNGEERAKGNILERFSAQQFPDLHSELNLSSLELGDSALYFCASSPSWGSNQPQHFGDGTRLSIL.

The rearrangement links TRBV9 to TRBJ2-3, with 8 bases fitting TRBD1. CDR1 is SGDLS, CDR2 YYNGEE, per germline. The V segment lost 4 bases and the J segment 4 bases; nucleotides outside the gene matches: 11. The CDR3 totals 16 residues. CDR3 amino acids: CASSPEARQGPDTQYF. In DNA form, the CDR3 reads TGTGCCAGCAGCCCAGAGGCCCGACAGGGGCCAGATACGCAGTATTTT.

At least ten counts were recorded for this clonotype. V and J are TRBV9 and TRBJ2-5, with TRBD2 identical over 11 bases. The germline gives CDR1 SGDLS, CDR2 YYNGEE. With 4 bases clipped from V and 3 bases from J, the junction kept 2 bases outside the gene matches. The CDR3 sequence is 14 residues long. DNA for the CDR3: TGTGCCAGCAGCCCGACTAGCGGGAAAGAGACCCAGTACTTC. Amino acid sequence: CASSPTSGKETQYF. The full variable domain, completed using reference TRBV9 and TRBJ2-5, is DSGVTQTPKHLITATGQRVTLRCSPRSGDLSVYWYQQSLDQGLQFLIQYYNGEERAKGNILERFSAQQFPDLHSELNLSSLELGDSALYFCASSPTSGKETQYFGPGTRLLVL.

This clonotype was seen at least ten times. The chain joins TRBV9 to TRBJ2-3, with 7 nucleotides matching TRBD1. This CDR3 comprises 16 residues. Germline V gene data show CDR1 as SGDLS and CDR2 as YYNGEE. V lost 2 bases, J lost 0 bases, and 6 bases stayed unmatched. CDR3 protein: CASSVGPGQSTDTQYF. The CDR3 DNA sequence: TGTGCCAGCAGCGTCGGACCGGGACAGAGCACAGATACGCAGTATTTT.

This clonotype was recorded many times. This chain uses TRBV9 with TRBJ2-5, with D possibly being TRBD2 (7 bases). CDR3 length equals 15 residues. With 3 bases removed from V and 2 bases from J, the gap between germline ends came to 14 bases. Germline CDR1 SGDLS, CDR2 YYNGEE. The CDR3 here is CASSALGGPQETQYF. The CDR3 DNA follows: TGTGCCAGCAGCGCCTTGGGGGGGCCTCAAGAGACCCAGTACTTC.

The table lists this clonotype with many counts. The chain combines TRBV9 with TRBJ2-5; D is unresolved. In germline, CDR1 is SGDLS, CDR2 YYNGEE. The CDR3 runs 14 residues. Trimming left V 2 bases short and J 0 bases short, with 8 bases between. CDR3 sequence (DNA): TGTGCCAGCAGCGTCCGGTCAGACCAAGAGACCCAGTACTTC. This codes for CASSVRSDQETQYF.

This clonotype was observed at least ten times. The chain carries TRBV9 and TRBJ2-2; 11 nucleotides line up with TRBD2. This CDR3 comprises 18 residues. V was clipped by 3 bases and J by 0 bases; unmatched bases: 7. Germline V gene lookup returns CDR1 SGDLS and CDR2 YYNGEE. The CDR3 region has the DNA TGTGCCAGCAGCGCCCCGACTAGCGGGGCCTCGAACACCGGGGAGCTGTTTTTT. Its translation is CASSAPTSGASNTGELFF.

This clonotype came up many times. CDR3 sequence: CASSVTGDNTEAFF. The CDR3 nucleotides are TGTGCCAGCAGCGTAACAGGGGACAACACTGAAGCTTTCTTT. The chain couples TRBV9 to TRBJ1-1; 7 bases agree with TRBD1. CDR3 size: 14 residues. Germline CDR1 and CDR2: SGDLS and YYNGEE. The V gene end was trimmed by 1 base and the J gene end by 2 bases; junction bases not matched to a gene: 2.

This clonotype was seen many times. The gene calls are TRBV9 and TRBJ1-6; no definite D call. Germline assignment: CDR1 SGDLS and CDR2 YYNGEE. The CDR3 runs to 15 residues. V was clipped by 0 bases and J by 5 bases, with 9 bases between them. The CDR3 sequence: CASSVGASDNSPLHF. The CDR3 DNA follows: TGTGCCAGCAGCGTAGGTGCCAGTGATAATTCACCCCTCCACTTT.

This clonotype showed up many times. V and J are TRBV9 and TRBJ2-7; possibly TRBD1 or TRBD2 for D (5 bases each). Deletions cut 2 bases from V and 4 bases from J, with 16 bases between. Germline V lookup: CDR1 SGDLS, CDR2 YYNGEE. The CDR3 is 15 residues long. The CDR3: CASSVAGTPWYEQYF. The CDR3 nucleotides read TGTGCCAGCAGCGTGGCCGGGACCCCTTGGTACGAGCAGTACTTC. Using reference TRBV9 and TRBJ2-7 for the parts outside the CDR3, the full variable domain is DSGVTQTPKHLITATGQRVTLRCSPRSGDLSVYWYQQSLDQGLQFLIQYYNGEERAKGNILERFSAQQFPDLHSELNLSSLELGDSALYFCASSVAGTPWYEQYFGPGTRLTVT.

This clonotype was seen ten or more times. The V call is TRBV9, the J call TRBJ1-1; 8 nucleotides agree with TRBD1. There are 14 residues in the CDR3. With 2 bases clipped from V and 1 base from J, the junction kept 1 base outside the gene matches. The germline CDR1 and CDR2 sequences are SGDLS and YYNGEE. The DNA of the CDR3 is TGTGCCAGCAGCGTGGGGACAGGGAACACTGAAGCTTTCTTT. Translating it yields CASSVGTGNTEAFF. Full variable domain (remainder filled in from reference TRBV9 and TRBJ1-1): DSGVTQTPKHLITATGQRVTLRCSPRSGDLSVYWYQQSLDQGLQFLIQYYNGEERAKGNILERFSAQQFPDLHSELNLSSLELGDSALYFCASSVGTGNTEAFFGQGTRLTVV.

This clonotype came up many times. The gene calls are TRBV9 and TRBJ1-4; TRBD1 matches at 8 bases. J lost 8 bases, V lost 4 bases, and 16 bases had no gene match. The CDR3 extends over 17 amino acids. CDR1 is SGDLS and CDR2 is YYNGEE in the germline V gene. The CDR3 nucleotides read TGTGCCAGCAGCCCTGATGGATTAGACAGGGGAAGGGAAAAACTGTTTTTT. This codes for CASSPDGLDRGREKLFF.

This clonotype was found many times. This chain links TRBV9 with TRBJ1-6; D gene unclear. CDR3 size: 15 residues. Germline assignment: CDR1 SGDLS and CDR2 YYNGEE. V was cut by 3 bases and J by 5 bases, with 12 bases left in between. The CDR3 sequence: CASSEGWSDNSPLHF. In nucleotides, the CDR3 is TGTGCCAGCAGCGAGGGCTGGTCTGATAATTCACCCCTCCACTTT. The entire variable domain, with the rest obtained from reference TRBV9 and TRBJ1-6, is as follows: DSGVTQTPKHLITATGQRVTLRCSPRSGDLSVYWYQQSLDQGLQFLIQYYNGEERAKGNILERFSAQQFPDLHSELNLSSLELGDSALYFCASSEGWSDNSPLHFGNGTRLTVT.

This clonotype was counted ten times or more. The gene calls are TRBV9 and TRBJ2-2; 16 bases map to TRBD2. CDR3 length equals 16 residues. Germline V gene data show CDR1 as SGDLS and CDR2 as YYNGEE. V was pared by 3 bases and J by 7 bases, with 3 bases of the junction left unmatched. CDR3: CASSAGLAGGYGELFF. CDR3 bases: TGTGCCAGCAGCGCGGGACTAGCGGGGGGGTACGGGGAGCTGTTTTTT.

This clonotype came up many times. The chain links TRBV9 to TRBJ2-3; 7 nucleotides line up with TRBD2. The length of the CDR3 is 15 residues. The V segment lost 1 base and the J segment 1 base; nucleotides outside the gene matches: 3. Germline CDR1 reads SGDLS; CDR2 reads YYNGEE. CDR3 loop: CASSVRSGGTDTQYF. The CDR3 region has the DNA TGTGCCAGCAGCGTACGGAGCGGGGGCACAGATACGCAGTATTTT. The entire variable domain, with the rest obtained from reference TRBV9 and TRBJ2-3, is as follows: DSGVTQTPKHLITATGQRVTLRCSPRSGDLSVYWYQQSLDQGLQFLIQYYNGEERAKGNILERFSAQQFPDLHSELNLSSLELGDSALYFCASSVRSGGTDTQYFGPGTRLTVL.

The genes are TRBV21-1 and TRBJ1-4; the table's D call TRBD1 went unverified against the DNA. TRBV21-1 is an annotated pseudogene. This CDR3 has 13 residues. CDR3 protein: CASYRTGTEKLFF. The CDR3 DNA is TGTGCCAGCTACAGGACAGGGACCGAAAAACTGTTTTTT.